This passage covers 31 T cell receptor beta chains from one sample sequenced in a study of blood T cell repertoires in COVID-19. Profiling relied on immunoSEQ multiplex PCR, and the TCRdb table lists in-frame clones only, not all of them. Of about 36,000 clones listed, around four fifths are singletons. The specimen sequenced was peripheral blood. The receptors here all came from a middle-aged man with active COVID-19.

This rearrangement joins TRBV10-2 to TRBJ2-7; D uncertain. The germline V and J ends were trimmed by 5 bases and 2 bases, with 10 bases remaining between them. CDR3 length: 13 residues. Germline CDR1 is WSHSY and CDR2 is SAAADI. The CDR3 sequence: CASSRDLPYEQYF. The DNA of the CDR3 is TGCGCCAGCAGTCGAGATCTCCCCTACGAGCAGTACTTC.

The rearrangement joins TRBV28 to TRBJ1-5, with 8 bases identical to TRBD1. Trimming at V came to 8 bases and at J to 6 bases, leaving 3 bases not matched to a gene. This CDR3 spans 12 amino acids. Germline V gene data show CDR1 as MDHEN and CDR2 as SYDVKM. The CDR3 DNA follows: TGTGCCAGCCGACAGGGGATTCAGCCCCAGCATTTT. This codes for CASRQGIQPQHF. The variable domain in full, with the rest retrieved from reference TRBV28 and TRBJ1-5, is DVKVTQSSRYLVKRTGEKVFLECVQDMDHENMFWYRQDPGLGLRLIYFSYDVKMKEKGDIPEGYSVSREKKERFSLILESASTNQTSMYLCASRQGIQPQHFGDGTRLSIL.

The CDR3 DNA reads TGTGCCATCAGTGAAAGGACAGGGTGGGGTACGCAGTATTTT. Translation: CAISERTGWGTQYF. V is TRBV10-3 and J is TRBJ2-3; 8 positions agree with TRBD1. Germline loops: CDR1 ENHRY, CDR2 SYGVKD. The length of the CDR3 is 14 residues. V lost 3 bases, J lost 8 bases, and 7 bases stayed unmatched.

This clone was recorded a few times. The J gene is TRBJ1-2, the V gene TRBV7-9, with 10 bases lining up with TRBD1. The CDR3 runs to 13 residues. V shed 6 bases, J shed 6 bases, and the junction held 4 bases outside the gene matches. Germline values: CDR1 SEHNR, CDR2 FQNEAQ (reference sequence). CDR3 DNA: TGTGCCAGCAGTTGGGGACAGGGGAATGGCTACACCTTC. Amino acids: CASSWGQGNGYTF.

This clone was counted only a few times. The rearrangement joins TRBV7-7 to TRBJ2-1; maybe TRBD2 (5 bases). The CDR3 is made up of 15 amino acids. Trimming removed 1 base from V and 2 bases from J, with 9 bases in between. The germline V gene encodes CDR1 SSHAT and CDR2 FNYEAQ (reference sequence). The CDR3 nucleotides are TGTGCCAGCAGCTTAGGGGCTAGCCCCTACAATGAGCAGTTCTTC. Translated: CASSLGASPYNEQFF.

The count of this clone is one. The chain combines TRBV20-1 with TRBJ1-1, with D unresolved. V was pared by 3 bases and J by 2 bases, with 7 bases between. This CDR3 spans 12 amino acids. Per germline, CDR1 DFQATT and CDR2 SNEGSKA (reference sequence). Here the CDR3 reads CSASHFNTEAFF. CDR3 nucleotides: TGCAGTGCTAGTCACTTCAACACTGAAGCTTTCTTT.

This chain uses TRBV2 with TRBJ2-3; the match to TRBD1 covers 7 bases. Per germline, CDR1 SNHLY and CDR2 FYNNEI. The trim removed 6 bases at V and 0 bases at J, leaving 9 bases unmatched. The CDR3 has 16 amino acids. The CDR3 loop is CASSAWTGTSTDTQYF. CDR3 DNA sequence: TGTGCCAGCAGCGCTTGGACAGGTACTAGCACAGATACGCAGTATTTT.

The rearrangement uses TRBV9 and TRBJ1-2; maybe TRBD1 (6 bases). This CDR3 comprises 15 residues. Per the germline V gene, CDR1 is SGDLS and CDR2 is YYNGEE. Trimming shortened V by 0 bases and J by 5 bases, and 14 bases separated the two germline ends. The CDR3 DNA is TGTGCCAGCAGCGTAGACTGGGGGCGCGGGTATGGCTACACCTTC. Its translation is CASSVDWGRGYGYTF.

This clone was counted a single time. V and J are TRBV9 and TRBJ2-3, with TRBD1 matching 10 bases. V shed 0 bases and J 5 bases; nucleotides not matched to a gene: 0. The CDR3 is made up of 14 amino acids. The germline gives CDR1 SGDLS, CDR2 YYNGEE. The CDR3 nucleotides are TGTGCCAGCAGCGTAGGGACAGGGGGAGATACGCAGTATTTT. Amino acid sequence: CASSVGTGGDTQYF.

The genes are TRBV6-5 and TRBJ1-4; 8 nucleotides line up with TRBD1. V trimming: 6 bases; J trimming: 2 bases; junction bases outside the gene matches: 5. CDR3 length: 15 residues. The V gene's germline CDR1 is MNHEY and CDR2 SVGAGI. The CDR3 DNA is TGTGCCAGCAGCCTCAGGGGGCGGACTAATGAAAAACTGTTTTTT. It yields the protein CASSLRGRTNEKLFF.

The chain uses TRBV9 and TRBJ2-3; no reliable D call. The CDR3 extends over 12 amino acids. Germline lookup yields CDR1 SGDLS and CDR2 YYNGEE. V dropped 0 bases and J dropped 6 bases, with 5 bases sitting between them. The CDR3 loop reads CASSVVGDTQYF. The CDR3 DNA sequence: TGTGCCAGCAGCGTAGTCGGGGATACGCAGTATTTT.

The chain has TRBV28 and TRBJ2-7, with D possibly being TRBD1 (5 bases). Germline V gene sequence: CDR1 MDHEN, CDR2 SYDVKM. Trimming left V 6 bases short and J 0 bases short, with 15 bases between. This CDR3 has 15 amino acids. The chain's CDR3 is CASRSSTGFSYEQYF. In DNA, the CDR3 is TGTGCCAGCAGAAGTTCAACAGGATTCTCCTACGAGCAGTACTTC.

The chain couples TRBV11-2 to TRBJ2-4; perhaps TRBD1 as D (6 bases). Trimming took 3 bases from V and 0 from J, leaving 15 bases between them. Germline V gives CDR1 SGHAT, CDR2 FQNNGV. The CDR3 extends over 17 amino acids. The CDR3 coding sequence is TGTGCCAGCAGCTTCGGACAGAACGCTCTAGCCAAAAACATTCAGTACTTC. The encoded protein is CASSFGQNALAKNIQYF.

The V gene is TRBV6-1, the J gene TRBJ1-3; tentatively, D is TRBD1 (5 bases). V lost 2 bases and J 2 bases, leaving 10 bases between the germline ends. The length of the CDR3 is 15 residues. Germline V gene lookup returns CDR1 MNHNS and CDR2 SASEGT. The CDR3 is CASSESDRTGNTIYF. The CDR3 DNA is TGTGCCAGCAGTGAATCTGACAGAACTGGAAACACCATATATTTT.

The gene calls are TRBV19 and TRBJ1-2; D perhaps matches TRBD1 (5 bases). Looked up from germline, CDR1 is LNHDA and CDR2 is SQIVND (reference sequence). This CDR3 is 14 amino acids long. Trimming stripped 5 bases from V and 4 bases from J, with 14 bases between. The CDR3 loop reads CASSPTGTGYGYTF. For the CDR3, the DNA is TGTGCCAGTAGTCCGACGGGGACTGGCTATGGCTACACCTTC.

The chain joins TRBV6-5 to TRBJ2-7; 7 nucleotides agree with TRBD2. V lost 0 bases, J lost 1 base, and 3 bases stayed unmatched. Germline V gene data show CDR1 as MNHEY and CDR2 as SVGAGI. The CDR3 has 15 residues. The CDR3, as DNA: TGTGCCAGCAGTTACTCCCGACTAGCTTCCTACGAGCAGTACTTC. Protein sequence: CASSYSRLASYEQYF.

J is TRBJ1-2 and V is TRBV7-9, with D hard to call. Per the germline V gene, CDR1 is SEHNR and CDR2 is FQNEAQ (reference sequence). With 1 base removed from V and 2 bases from J, the gap between germline ends came to 8 bases. The CDR3 loop spans 14 amino acids. CDR3 sequence: CASSLDGWNYGYTF. As DNA, the CDR3 is TGTGCCAGCAGCTTAGATGGCTGGAACTATGGCTACACCTTC. The full variable domain, in which reference TRBV7-9 and TRBJ1-2 provide the parts outside the CDR3, is DTGVSQNPRHKITKRGQNVTFRCDPISEHNRLYWYRQTLGQGPEFLTYFQNEAQLEKSRLLSDRFSAERPKGSFSTLEIQRTEQGDSAMYLCASSLDGWNYGYTFGSGTRLTVV.

CDR3 in DNA: TGTGCCAGCAGTGATACAGGGTACAACTATGGCTACACCTTC. It translates to CASSDTGYNYGYTF. The chain employs TRBV6-1 and TRBJ1-2; weak D call: TRBD1 (6 bases). This CDR3 comprises 14 residues. V was pared by 3 bases and J by 2 bases, with 10 bases between. CDR1 MNHNS and CDR2 SASEGT come from the germline V gene.

J is TRBJ1-6 and V is TRBV5-4; 8 bases map to TRBD1. The CDR3 is made up of 17 amino acids. Germline V gene data show CDR1 as SGHNT and CDR2 as YYREEE (reference sequence). J was trimmed by 7 bases and V by 5 bases; bases with no gene match: 14. CDR3 in amino acids: CASRPGGDLAGNSPLHF. The CDR3 DNA reads TGTGCCAGCAGGCCAGGGGGCGACCTAGCAGGGAATTCACCCCTCCACTTT.

This chain uses TRBV28 with TRBJ1-2; unclear D gene. This CDR3 comprises 11 residues. Per germline, CDR1 MDHEN and CDR2 SYDVKM. V shed 7 bases and J shed 0 bases, with 3 bases lying between them. In DNA, the CDR3 is TGTGCCAGCACCTCTAACTATGGCTACACCTTC. Translated, it gives CASTSNYGYTF.

This CDR3 is CSVVTGSQPQHF. The CDR3, as DNA: TGCAGCGTTGTGACGGGGTCTCAGCCCCAGCATTTT. This rearrangement joins TRBV29-1 to TRBJ1-5; D not resolved. Germline CDR1 SQVTM, CDR2 ANQGSEA. The CDR3 loop spans 12 amino acids. The V and J ends lost 4 bases and 6 bases respectively, with 10 bases between them.

V is TRBV7-9 and J is TRBJ1-5; no firm D call. V dropped 5 bases and J dropped 4 bases, with 9 bases sitting between them. This CDR3 has 13 residues. Per germline, CDR1 SEHNR and CDR2 FQNEAQ (reference sequence). CDR3 sequence (DNA): TGTGCCAGCAGCCCACTATCGAATCAGCCCCAGCATTTT. Translation gives CASSPLSNQPQHF.

J is TRBJ1-2 and V is TRBV5-1; D not certain. V shed 6 bases and J shed 2 bases, with 11 bases lying between them. The CDR3 sequence is 13 residues long. Germline lookup yields CDR1 SGHRS and CDR2 YFSETQ. The CDR3, as DNA: TGCGCCAGCACCGACTCCTTCAACTATGGCTACACCTTC. This sequence encodes CASTDSFNYGYTF.

This sequence joins TRBV6-1 and TRBJ1-5; maybe TRBD1 (6 bases). The germline V gene encodes CDR1 MNHNS and CDR2 SASEGT. The CDR3 extends over 15 amino acids. The ends were cut back, 3 bases at V and 4 bases at J, with 13 bases in the middle. The DNA for the CDR3 is TGTGCCAGCAGTGACCGGGGGGCGCAGAATCAGCCCCAGCATTTT. Its translation: CASSDRGAQNQPQHF.

The chain uses TRBV5-1 and TRBJ1-1; TRBD1 matches at 7 bases. The CDR3 is 16 amino acids. The germline V gene encodes CDR1 SGHRS and CDR2 YFSETQ. V lost 4 bases, J lost 7 bases, and 16 bases stayed unmatched. CDR3 protein: CASSPLYGIRDSEAFF. Written as DNA, the CDR3 is TGCGCCAGCAGCCCCCTCTACGGAATCCGGGACAGTGAAGCTTTCTTT. Supplemented by reference TRBV5-1 and TRBJ1-1, the full variable domain reads KAGVTQTPRYLIKTRGQQVTLSCSPISGHRSVSWYQQTPGQGLQFLFEYFSETQRNKGNFPGRFSGRQFSNSRSEMNVSTLELGDSALYLCASSPLYGIRDSEAFFGQGTRLTVV.

The chain uses TRBV27 and TRBJ1-5; TRBD1 agrees at 7 bases. CDR3 length: 14 residues. The junction had 7 bases not matched to a gene; V was cut back by 5 bases and J by 6 bases. Germline-derived CDR1 and CDR2 are MNHEY and SMNVEV (reference sequence). The CDR3 sequence is CASSPDRVFQPQHF. As DNA, the CDR3 is TGTGCCAGCAGTCCAGACAGGGTTTTTCAGCCCCAGCATTTT.

The rearrangement uses TRBV5-1 and TRBJ1-2, with TRBD1 matching over 11 bases. The CDR3 runs 14 residues. J lost 7 bases, V lost 1 base, and 3 bases had no gene match. The germline V gene has CDR1 SGHRS and CDR2 YFSETQ. The CDR3 loop is CASSLMGQGGGYTF. The CDR3 DNA reads TGCGCCAGCAGCTTGATGGGACAGGGGGGTGGCTACACCTTC.

V and J are TRBV6-1 and TRBJ2-7; TRBD1 is a possible D gene (6 bases). There are 15 residues in the CDR3. The V end lost 2 bases, the J end lost 3 bases, and 14 bases lay between the germline ends. From germline, CDR1 is MNHNS and CDR2 SASEGT. The CDR3 here is CASSESPGDDYEQYF. The DNA of the CDR3 is TGTGCCAGCAGTGAATCACCAGGGGATGACTACGAGCAGTACTTC.

The chain is built from TRBV19 and TRBJ2-7; TRBD1 agrees at 8 bases. In germline, CDR1 is LNHDA, CDR2 SQIVND (reference sequence). The J segment lost 5 bases and the V segment lost 1 base, leaving 13 bases of the junction unmatched. The CDR3 is 17 residues long. The CDR3 is CASSIVSSGGAYDEQYF. CDR3 nucleotides: TGTGCCAGTAGTATAGTAAGTTCAGGGGGCGCATATGACGAGCAGTACTTC.

V usage is TRBV5-1 and J usage is TRBJ2-2, with 10 bases that match TRBD2. The CDR3 runs to 15 residues. V lost 4 bases and J lost 3; bases outside the gene matches: 3. Germline V gene data show CDR1 as SGHRS and CDR2 as YFSETQ. For the CDR3, the DNA is TGCGCCAGCAGCAAAGGGACTAGCGACACCGGGGAGCTGTTTTTT. Encoded protein: CASSKGTSDTGELFF.

This clone counts as medium-sized. This chain connects TRBV2 to TRBJ1-4, with D perhaps matching TRBD1 (5 bases). CDR3 size: 16 residues. CDR1 SNHLY and CDR2 FYNNEI come from the germline V gene. Trimming stripped 2 bases from V and 8 bases from J, with 18 bases between. The CDR3, as DNA: TGTGCCAGCAGTGAATATCTCAGGGTATTGGGAGAAAAACTGTTTTTT. It is translated as CASSEYLRVLGEKLFF.